The clone carrying this T cell receptor beta chain has a count of ten or more. The sample comes from a study of metastatic and nonmetastatic thyroid tumors. CDR3 length: 15 residues. Germline-derived CDR1 and CDR2 are SGHVS and FNYEAQ. J was trimmed by 8 bases and V by 7 bases; bases with no gene match: 11. TCRdb re-analyzed the PCR reads through MiXCR. This table holds about 69,000 clones, 13% to 15% found once. All patients were treatment-naive before thyroid surgery. This TCR derives from a male donor with papillary thyroid cancer or a benign thyroid nodule (not recorded which). Some clones in this sample may be carry-over from other donors' samples. The chain combines TRBV7-6 with TRBJ1-6; TRBD1 agrees at 7 bases. The sequenced sample was blood. The CDR3 DNA sequence: TGTGCCAGCACCGAAACAGGGGCCGACGATTCACCCCTCCACTTT. This encodes CASTETGADDSPLHF.